This T cell receptor beta chain was profiled in a study of Graves' ophthalmopathy and Graves' hyperthyroidism. As for the study in general: Peripheral blood was gathered at the point of initial diagnosis, before any treatment started.

CDR1 and CDR2 from the germline V gene are SGHTA and FQGNSA. V was pared by 3 bases and J by 0 bases, with 12 bases between. The CDR3 loop spans 16 amino acids. This clonotype was recorded at least ten times. Amplified material comprised TCR beta CDR3 regions derived from RNA transcripts. Amplification began with first-round RT-PCR using HTBI primers, then second-round multiplex PCR was performed. TCRdb itself ran the multiplex PCR reads through MiXCR, one entry per CDR3 protein. The table includes about 400,000 distinct CDR3 sequences, 21% detected once. The origin of this receptor is a woman younger than 30 with stable Graves' hyperthyroidism. Material for sequencing was peripheral blood. The chain uses TRBV7-2 and TRBJ2-4, with D perhaps matching TRBD1 (6 bases). In DNA, the CDR3 is TGTGCCAGCAGCTTCCGACAGGCCGAAGCCAAAAACATTCAGTACTTC. This codes for CASSFRQAEAKNIQYF.